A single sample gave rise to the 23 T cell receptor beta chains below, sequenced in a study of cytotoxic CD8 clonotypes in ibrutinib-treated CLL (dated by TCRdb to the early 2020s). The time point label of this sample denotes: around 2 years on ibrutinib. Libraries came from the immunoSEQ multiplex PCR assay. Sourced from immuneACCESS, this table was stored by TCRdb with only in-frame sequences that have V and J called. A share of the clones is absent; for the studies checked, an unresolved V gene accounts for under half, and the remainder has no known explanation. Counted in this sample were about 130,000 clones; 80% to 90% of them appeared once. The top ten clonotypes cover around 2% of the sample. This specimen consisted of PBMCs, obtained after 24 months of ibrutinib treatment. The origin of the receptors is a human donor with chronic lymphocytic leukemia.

In DNA form, the CDR3 reads TGTGCCAGCAGCCCCCAGGGCGCCTATAATTCACCCCTCCACTTT. Translated: CASSPQGAYNSPLHF. The V call is TRBV7-2, the J call TRBJ1-6; D is perhaps TRBD1 (5 bases). Trimming shortened V by 5 bases and J by 2 bases, and 10 bases separated the two germline ends. The CDR3 covers 15 residues. CDR1 is SGHTA and CDR2 is FQGNSA in the germline V gene.

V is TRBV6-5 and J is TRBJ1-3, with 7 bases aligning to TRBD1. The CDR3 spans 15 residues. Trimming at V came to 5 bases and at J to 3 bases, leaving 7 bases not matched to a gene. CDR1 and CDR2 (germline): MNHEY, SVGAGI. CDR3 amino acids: CASSRTTGVGNTIYF. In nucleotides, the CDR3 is TGTGCCAGCAGTCGGACCACAGGGGTTGGAAACACCATATATTTT.

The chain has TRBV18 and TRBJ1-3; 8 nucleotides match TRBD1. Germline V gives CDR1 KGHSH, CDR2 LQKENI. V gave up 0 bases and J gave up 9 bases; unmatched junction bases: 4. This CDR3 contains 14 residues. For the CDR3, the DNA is TGTGCCAGCTCACCACCAACAGGGGGTTTCACCATATATTTT. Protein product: CASSPPTGGFTIYF.

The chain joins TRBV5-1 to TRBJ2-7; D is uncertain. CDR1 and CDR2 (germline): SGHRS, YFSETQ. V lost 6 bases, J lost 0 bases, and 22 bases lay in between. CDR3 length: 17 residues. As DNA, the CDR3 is TGCGCCAGCAAAGCTTACGGAACTGTCCCGGGCTCCTACGAGCAGTACTTC. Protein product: CASKAYGTVPGSYEQYF.

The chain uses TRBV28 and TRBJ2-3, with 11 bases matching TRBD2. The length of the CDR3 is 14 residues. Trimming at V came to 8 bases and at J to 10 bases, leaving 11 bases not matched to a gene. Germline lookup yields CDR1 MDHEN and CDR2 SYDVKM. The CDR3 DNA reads TGTGCCAGCGGTCCGGCATCTAGCGGGGGGCCGCAGTATTTT. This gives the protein CASGPASSGGPQYF.

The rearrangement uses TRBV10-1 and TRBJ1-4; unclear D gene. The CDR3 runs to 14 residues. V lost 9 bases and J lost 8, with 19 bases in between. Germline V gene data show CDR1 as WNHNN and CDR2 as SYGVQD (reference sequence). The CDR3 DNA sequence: TGCGCCAGGCATAAGACCGGGTCTTCGGAAAAACTGTTTTTT. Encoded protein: CARHKTGSSEKLFF.

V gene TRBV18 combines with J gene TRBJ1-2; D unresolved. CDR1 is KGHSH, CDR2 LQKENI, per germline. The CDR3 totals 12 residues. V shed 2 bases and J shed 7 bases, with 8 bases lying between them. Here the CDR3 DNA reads TGTGCCAGCTCACCAACGGGAGTTGGCTACACCTTC. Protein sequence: CASSPTGVGYTF.

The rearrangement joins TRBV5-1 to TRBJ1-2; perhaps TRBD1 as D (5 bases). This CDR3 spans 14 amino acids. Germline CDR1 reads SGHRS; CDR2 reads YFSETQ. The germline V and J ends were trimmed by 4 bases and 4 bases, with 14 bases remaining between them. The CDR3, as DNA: TGCGCCAGCAGCCCACTGGGGGAGGGCTATGGCTACACCTTC. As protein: CASSPLGEGYGYTF.

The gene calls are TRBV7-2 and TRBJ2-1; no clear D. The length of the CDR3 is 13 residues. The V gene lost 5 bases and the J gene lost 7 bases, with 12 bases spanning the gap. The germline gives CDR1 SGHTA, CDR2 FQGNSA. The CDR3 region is CASSARTANEQFF. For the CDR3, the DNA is TGTGCCAGCAGCGCTAGGACGGCGAATGAGCAGTTCTTC.

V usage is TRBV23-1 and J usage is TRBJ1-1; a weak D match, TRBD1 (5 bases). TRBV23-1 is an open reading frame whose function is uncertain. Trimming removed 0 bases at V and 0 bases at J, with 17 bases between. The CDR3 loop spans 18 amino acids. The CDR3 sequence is CASSQSDGTVLMNTEAFF. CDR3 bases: TGCGCCAGCAGTCAATCAGACGGGACGGTCCTAATGAACACTGAAGCTTTCTTT.

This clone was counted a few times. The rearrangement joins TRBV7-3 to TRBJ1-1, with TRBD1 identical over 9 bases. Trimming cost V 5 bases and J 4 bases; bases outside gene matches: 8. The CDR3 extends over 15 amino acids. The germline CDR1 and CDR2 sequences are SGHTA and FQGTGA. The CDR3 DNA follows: TGTGCCAGCAGCCCACAGGGGGCAGGCGGCACTGAAGCTTTCTTT. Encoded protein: CASSPQGAGGTEAFF.

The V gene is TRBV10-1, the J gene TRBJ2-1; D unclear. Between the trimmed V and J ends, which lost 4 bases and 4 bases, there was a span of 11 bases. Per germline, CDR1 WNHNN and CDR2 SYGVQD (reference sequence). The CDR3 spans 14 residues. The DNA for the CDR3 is TGCGCCAGCAGTGCCCCCCCGAGTTACAATGAGCAGTTCTTC. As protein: CASSAPPSYNEQFF.

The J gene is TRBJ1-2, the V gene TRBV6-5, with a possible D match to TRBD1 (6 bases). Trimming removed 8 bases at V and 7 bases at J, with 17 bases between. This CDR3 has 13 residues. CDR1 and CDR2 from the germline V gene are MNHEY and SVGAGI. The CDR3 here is CASRTGPPSGYTF. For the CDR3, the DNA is TGTGCCAGCCGAACAGGGCCGCCGAGTGGCTACACCTTC.

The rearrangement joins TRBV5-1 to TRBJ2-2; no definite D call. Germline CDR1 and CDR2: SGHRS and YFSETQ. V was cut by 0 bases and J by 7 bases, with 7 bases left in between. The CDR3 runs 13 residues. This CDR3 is CASSLASGGELFF. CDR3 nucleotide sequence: TGCGCCAGCAGCTTGGCCTCGGGCGGGGAGCTGTTTTTT. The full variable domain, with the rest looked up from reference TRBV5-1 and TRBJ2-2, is KAGVTQTPRYLIKTRGQQVTLSCSPISGHRSVSWYQQTPGQGLQFLFEYFSETQRNKGNFPGRFSGRQFSNSRSEMNVSTLELGDSALYLCASSLASGGELFFGEGSRLTVL.

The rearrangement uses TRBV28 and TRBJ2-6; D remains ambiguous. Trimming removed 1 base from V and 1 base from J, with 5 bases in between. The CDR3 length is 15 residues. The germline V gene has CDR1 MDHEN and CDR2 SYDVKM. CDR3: CASSLLGSGANVLTF. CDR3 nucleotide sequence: TGTGCCAGCAGTTTATTGGGGTCTGGGGCCAACGTCCTGACTTTC.

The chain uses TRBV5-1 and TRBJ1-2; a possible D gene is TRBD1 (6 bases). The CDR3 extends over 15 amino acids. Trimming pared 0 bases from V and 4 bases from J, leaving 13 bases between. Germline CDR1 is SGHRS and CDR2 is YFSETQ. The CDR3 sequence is CASSLEAGQTYGYTF. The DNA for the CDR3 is TGCGCCAGCAGCTTGGAGGCGGGACAAACCTATGGCTACACCTTC.

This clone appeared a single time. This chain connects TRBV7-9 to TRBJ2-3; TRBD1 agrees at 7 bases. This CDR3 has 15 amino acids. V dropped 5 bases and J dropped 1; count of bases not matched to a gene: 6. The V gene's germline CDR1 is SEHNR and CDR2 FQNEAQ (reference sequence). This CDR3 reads CASSKTGTGTDTQYF. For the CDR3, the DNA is TGTGCCAGCAGCAAAACCGGGACAGGCACAGATACGCAGTATTTT.

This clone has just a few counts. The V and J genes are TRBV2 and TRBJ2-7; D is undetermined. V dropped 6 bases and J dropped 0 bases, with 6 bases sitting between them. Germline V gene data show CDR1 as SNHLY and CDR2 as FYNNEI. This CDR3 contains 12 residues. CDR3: CASSYSSYEQYF. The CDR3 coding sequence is TGTGCCAGCAGCTACAGCTCCTACGAGCAGTACTTC.

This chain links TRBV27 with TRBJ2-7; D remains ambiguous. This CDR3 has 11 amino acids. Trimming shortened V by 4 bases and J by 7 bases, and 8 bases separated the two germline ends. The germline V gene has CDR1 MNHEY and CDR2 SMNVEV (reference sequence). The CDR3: CASSSPLEQYF. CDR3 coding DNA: TGTGCCAGCAGTTCCCCTCTTGAGCAGTACTTC.

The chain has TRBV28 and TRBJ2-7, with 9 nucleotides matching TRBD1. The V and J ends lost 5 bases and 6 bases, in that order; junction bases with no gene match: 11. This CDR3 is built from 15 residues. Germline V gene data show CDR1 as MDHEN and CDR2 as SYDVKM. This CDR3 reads CASSNAGTGRTEQYF. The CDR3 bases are TGTGCCAGCAGTAACGCCGGGACAGGGCGTACCGAGCAGTACTTC.

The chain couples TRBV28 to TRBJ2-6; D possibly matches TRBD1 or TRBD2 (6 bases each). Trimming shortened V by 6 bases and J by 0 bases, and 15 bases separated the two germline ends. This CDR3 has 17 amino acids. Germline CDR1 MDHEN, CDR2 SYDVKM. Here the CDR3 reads CASSRRGGSSGANVLTF. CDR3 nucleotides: TGTGCCAGCAGCCGTAGAGGGGGGAGCTCTGGGGCCAACGTCCTGACTTTC.

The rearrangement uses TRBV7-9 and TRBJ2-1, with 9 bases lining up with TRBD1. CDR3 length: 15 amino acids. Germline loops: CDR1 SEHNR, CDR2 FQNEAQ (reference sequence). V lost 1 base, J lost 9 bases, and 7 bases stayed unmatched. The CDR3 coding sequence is TGTGCCAGCAGCTTAGAGGGGGGACAGGGAGGTGAGCAGTTCTTC. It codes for CASSLEGGQGGEQFF.

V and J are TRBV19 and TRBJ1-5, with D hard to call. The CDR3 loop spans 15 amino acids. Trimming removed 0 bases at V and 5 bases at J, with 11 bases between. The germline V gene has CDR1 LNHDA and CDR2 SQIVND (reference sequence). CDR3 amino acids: CASSIDRADYQPQHF. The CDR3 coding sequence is TGTGCCAGTAGTATAGATCGGGCCGATTATCAGCCCCAGCATTTT. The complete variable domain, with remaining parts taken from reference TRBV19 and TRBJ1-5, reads DGGITQSPKYLFRKEGQNVTLSCEQNLNHDAMYWYRQDPGQGLRLIYYSQIVNDFQKGDIAEGYSVSREKKESFPLTVTSAQKNPTAFYLCASSIDRADYQPQHFGDGTRLSIL.